This TCR beta chain was captured in a study of beta chain features in type 1 diabetes. The V and J ends lost 8 bases and 4 bases, in that order; junction bases with no gene match: 6. CDR1 is WSHSY and CDR2 is SAAADI in the germline V gene. The CDR3 extends over 13 amino acids. The authors reverse transcribed all of the isolated RNA, so sequencing captured expressed TCRB transcripts. Assay: immunoSEQ multiplex PCR; the TCRdb copy retains only in-frame clones and omits some. The table lists around 250,000 clones, about 14% of them singletons. V and J are TRBV10-2 and TRBJ2-3, with TRBD1 matching over 7 bases. The clonotype was recovered from a woman in her 40s in good health. The sequenced material came from naive CD4+ T cells from blood. This CDR3 reads CASEVGGADTQYF. In DNA form, the CDR3 reads TGCGCCAGCGAAGTAGGGGGCGCAGATACGCAGTATTTT.